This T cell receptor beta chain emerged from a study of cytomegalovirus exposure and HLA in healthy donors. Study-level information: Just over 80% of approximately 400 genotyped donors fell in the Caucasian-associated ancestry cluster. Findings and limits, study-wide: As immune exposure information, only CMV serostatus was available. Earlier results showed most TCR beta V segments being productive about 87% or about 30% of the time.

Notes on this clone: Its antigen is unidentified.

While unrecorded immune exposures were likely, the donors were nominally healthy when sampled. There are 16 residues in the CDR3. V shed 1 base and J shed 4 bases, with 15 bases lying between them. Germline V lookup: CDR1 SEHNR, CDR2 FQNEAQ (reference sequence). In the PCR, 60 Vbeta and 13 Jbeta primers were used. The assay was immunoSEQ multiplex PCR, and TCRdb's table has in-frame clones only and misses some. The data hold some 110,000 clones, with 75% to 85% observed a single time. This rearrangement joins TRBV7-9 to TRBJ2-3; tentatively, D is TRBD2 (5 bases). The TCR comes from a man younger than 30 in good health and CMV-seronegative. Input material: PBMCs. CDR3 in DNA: TGTGCCAGCAGCTTAGTATACCCGAAGCGGTCAGATACGCAGTATTTT. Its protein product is CASSLVYPKRSDTQYF.